The source of this T cell receptor beta chain is a study of T cells in Graves' hyperthyroidism and ophthalmopathy. Amplification targeted TCR beta CDR3 regions from RNA transcripts. Carried out on the TCR CDR3, a first-round RT-PCR used the HTBI primer set. One entry per CDR3 protein, called by TCRdb with MiXCR from the multiplex PCR reads. The sample includes a few hundred thousand distinct CDR3 sequences, 13% of them seen just once. The germline V gene encodes CDR1 LNHDA and CDR2 SQIVND (reference sequence). The CDR3 has 14 amino acids. This clonotype was seen a handful of times. Germline is not matched at one junction end, which may reflect a read error.

This sequence was found in a woman aged 18-29 years with Graves' hyperthyroidism. What was sequenced was blood. The chain uses TRBV19 and TRBJ1-5, with a possible D match to TRBD1 (5 bases). Written as DNA, the CDR3 is TGTGCCAGTAGTATGTGGGGAGGGGATCAGCTCCAGCATTTT. The encoded protein is CASSMWGGDQLQHF.